Listed here are 19 T cell receptor beta chains from one sample, sequenced in a study of CD8+CD57+ T cells in acquired aplastic anemia. An expansion of CD8+CD57+ cells by flow cytometry had been shown in patients chosen for sequencing. Genomic DNA, the template, was used for profiling of the TCR beta VDJ and CDR3. MiXCR, run by TCRdb on the reads, gives a single entry per CDR3 protein. The profile shows about half a million distinct CDR3 sequences, under 40% of them singletons. The specimen was sorted CD4+, CD8+, or CD8+CD57+ T cells (not recorded which) from PBMCs. The receptors stem from a human donor with aplastic anemia.

This clonotype was observed many times. The J gene is TRBJ2-1, the V gene TRBV29-1, with a tentative D call TRBD1 (6 bases). The CDR3 has 13 residues. V was trimmed by 3 bases and J by 5 bases, leaving 11 bases between them. Germline loops: CDR1 SQVTM, CDR2 ANQGSEA. Written as DNA, the CDR3 is TGCAGCGTTGATCCGGACAGCAACAATGAGCAGTTCTTC. Amino acids: CSVDPDSNNEQFF.

Remarks on this clonotype: A much bigger clone sits one base away, suggesting this may be a read error. This sequence joins TRBV10-3 and TRBJ2-2; 9 bases match TRBD1. The length of the CDR3 is 16 residues. Germline CDR1 ENHRY, CDR2 SYGVKD. CDR3 in DNA: TGTGCCATCAGGATAGGACAGGGGCCAAACACCGGGGGGCTGTTTTTT. It encodes CAIRIGQGPNTGGLFF.

This chain links TRBV6-1 with TRBJ1-6; 10 bases align to TRBD1. The germline gives CDR1 MNHNS, CDR2 SASEGT. Trimming at V came to 9 bases and at J to 10 bases, leaving 12 bases not matched to a gene. There are 15 residues in the CDR3. The CDR3 spells CASQRADRGSSPLHF. The CDR3 bases are TGTGCCAGTCAAAGAGCGGACAGGGGGTCCTCACCCCTCCACTTT.

V usage is TRBV11-2 and J usage is TRBJ2-4, with 9 bases identical to TRBD2. The CDR3 is 15 residues long. J was trimmed by 1 base and V by 6 bases; bases with no gene match: 4. Germline V gene data show CDR1 as SGHAT and CDR2 as FQNNGV. CDR3: CASSFSGGAKNIQYF. In nucleotides, the CDR3 is TGTGCCAGCAGTTTTAGCGGGGGCGCCAAAAACATTCAGTACTTC.

The rearrangement uses TRBV9 and TRBJ2-5; 8 bases are a match to TRBD1. The CDR3 totals 14 residues. Germline CDR1 SGDLS, CDR2 YYNGEE. V shed 3 bases, J shed 3 bases, and the junction held 4 bases outside the gene matches. The CDR3 nucleotides are TGTGCCAGCAGCGCGCAGGGGGCGAAAGAGACCCAGTACTTC. This codes for CASSAQGAKETQYF. Full variable domain (outside the CDR3, taken from reference TRBV9 and TRBJ2-5): DSGVTQTPKHLITATGQRVTLRCSPRSGDLSVYWYQQSLDQGLQFLIQYYNGEERAKGNILERFSAQQFPDLHSELNLSSLELGDSALYFCASSAQGAKETQYFGPGTRLLVL.

Points on this clonotype: A read error may be the cause here, since a much bigger clone is one base away. This chain connects TRBV2 to TRBJ1-2; perhaps TRBD1 as D (6 bases). V lost 4 bases, J lost 1 base, and 22 bases lay in between. This CDR3 contains 18 residues. The germline CDR1 and CDR2 sequences are SNHLY and FYNNEI. The CDR3 sequence: CASSGVTWGQNLNYGYTF. Written as DNA, the CDR3 is TGTGCCAGCAGTGGAGTCACCTGGGGGCAGAACCTTAACTATGGCTACACCTTC.

The genes are TRBV10-2 and TRBJ1-2, with 9 bases lining up with TRBD1. From germline, CDR1 is WSHSY and CDR2 SAAADI. The CDR3 length is 13 residues. V trimming: 2 bases; J trimming: 8 bases; junction bases outside the gene matches: 3. Here the CDR3 reads CASSEPDRGGYTF. DNA of the CDR3: TGCGCCAGCAGTGAGCCGGACAGGGGCGGCTACACCTTC.

With respect to this clonotype: Given a much more abundant clone one base away, this may be a read error. This CDR3 is missing its conserved last phenylalanine or tryptophan, likely due to a read error. The genes are TRBV4-3 and TRBJ1-2; D ambiguous. The germline CDR1 and CDR2 sequences are LGHNA and YSLEER. The CDR3 is made up of 14 amino acids. Trimming shortened V by 1 base and J by 2 bases, and 8 bases separated the two germline ends. The CDR3 region has the DNA TGCGCCAGCAGCCAAGCTGGCAGGAACTATGGCTACACCCTC. It translates to CASSQAGRNYGYTL.

This clonotype was counted between two and nine times. Given a much more abundant clone one base away, this may be a read error. Without the conserved terminal phenylalanine or tryptophan, this CDR3 likely stems from a read error. The rearrangement links TRBV10-3 to TRBJ1-5; D uncertain. This CDR3 contains 12 residues. V lost 2 bases to trimming and J lost 4 bases, with 3 bases between them. Germline CDR1 ENHRY, CDR2 SYGVKD. The CDR3 DNA reads TGTGCCATCAGTGAGCTTAATCAGCCCCAGCATGTT. This gives the protein CAISELNQPQHV.

The V and J genes are TRBV7-2 and TRBJ1-2; D unresolved. The CDR3 contains 13 residues. Germline CDR1 is SGHTA and CDR2 is FQGNSA. Trimming removed 5 bases from V and 6 bases from J, with 13 bases in between. The CDR3 nucleotides are TGTGCCAGCAGCCCCAGAGGGCTGAATGGCTACACCTTC. Translation gives CASSPRGLNGYTF.

This clonotype was observed a single time. A much more abundant neighbour one base away suggests this may be a read error. The chain has TRBV20-1 and TRBJ2-1, with 7 bases lining up with TRBD2. V lost 1 base, J lost 10 bases, and 10 bases stayed unmatched. The CDR3 loop spans 14 amino acids. Germline CDR1 is DFQATT and CDR2 is SNEGSKA (reference sequence). The DNA for the CDR3 is TGCAGTGCTAGAGGGCCTAGCGGATCCTACGAGCAGTTCTTC. It codes for CSARGPSGSYEQFF.

This chain connects TRBV6-2 or TRBV6-3 to TRBJ1-1, with 7 bases identical to TRBD1. The CDR3 spans 15 residues. Germline-derived CDR1 and CDR2 are MNHEY and SVGEGT. Trimming took 7 bases from V and 4 from J; bases not matched to a gene: 12. The DNA for the CDR3 is TGTGCCAGCAAAAACTCCGGGACAGTGGGCACTGAAGCTTTCTTT. Residues: CASKNSGTVGTEAFF.

The V and J genes are TRBV7-3 and TRBJ2-2; the match to TRBD1 covers 9 bases. This CDR3 is 15 amino acids long. Germline CDR1 is SGHTA and CDR2 is FQGTGA. Trimming took 6 bases from V and 7 from J; bases not matched to a gene: 9. CDR3: CASSKGTGFHGELFF. In DNA form, the CDR3 reads TGTGCCAGCAGTAAAGGGACAGGGTTTCACGGGGAGCTGTTTTTT.

This clonotype was seen many times. J is TRBJ2-3 and V is TRBV9; the D gene could be TRBD1 or TRBD2 (5 bases each). The germline gives CDR1 SGDLS, CDR2 YYNGEE. The CDR3 is 15 residues long. V lost 0 bases and J 8 bases, leaving 16 bases between the germline ends. CDR3 protein: CASSVARTGAGTQYF. The CDR3 DNA reads TGTGCCAGCAGCGTAGCTAGGACTGGGGCCGGTACGCAGTATTTT. Full variable domain (remainder filled in from reference TRBV9 and TRBJ2-3): DSGVTQTPKHLITATGQRVTLRCSPRSGDLSVYWYQQSLDQGLQFLIQYYNGEERAKGNILERFSAQQFPDLHSELNLSSLELGDSALYFCASSVARTGAGTQYFGPGTRLTVL.

This clonotype was seen at least ten times. This chain connects TRBV10-3 to TRBJ1-2, with D possibly matching TRBD1 (5 bases). Per germline, CDR1 ENHRY and CDR2 SYGVKD. V shed 3 bases and J shed 3 bases, with 8 bases lying between them. The CDR3 is made up of 13 amino acids. This CDR3 reads CAISETGHYGYTF. For the CDR3, the DNA is TGTGCCATCAGTGAAACAGGACACTATGGCTACACCTTC.

This clonotype was seen many times. This rearrangement joins TRBV7-3 to TRBJ1-2; no reliable D call. Trimming removed 5 bases from V and 4 bases from J, with 14 bases in between. CDR3 length equals 14 residues. The germline V gene has CDR1 SGHTA and CDR2 FQGTGA. CDR3 sequence: CASSANLQLYGYTF. The CDR3, as DNA: TGTGCCAGCAGCGCGAACTTACAGCTCTATGGCTACACCTTC. The variable domain in full, with the rest retrieved from reference TRBV7-3 and TRBJ1-2, is GAGVSQTPSNKVTEKGKYVELRCDPISGHTALYWYRQSLGQGPEFLIYFQGTGAADDSGLPNDRFFAVRPEGSVSTLKIQRTERGDSAVYLCASSANLQLYGYTFGSGTRLTVV.

V usage is TRBV29-1 and J usage is TRBJ2-1, with 9 bases that match TRBD1. The germline V gene encodes CDR1 SQVTM and CDR2 ANQGSEA. The CDR3 spans 15 residues. With V trimmed by 7 bases and J by 11 bases, 18 bases remained unmatched. The CDR3 loop is CSAMDRGSNQPQQFF. In DNA, the CDR3 is TGCAGCGCAATGGACAGGGGAAGCAATCAGCCCCAGCAGTTCTTC.

This clonotype was picked up a small number of times. This chain uses TRBV12-3 or TRBV12-4 with TRBJ1-1; no reliable D call. The CDR3 extends over 13 amino acids. The V gene lost 2 bases and the J gene lost 1 base, with 5 bases spanning the gap. In DNA form, the CDR3 reads TGTGCCAGCAGTTTATGGCAGAACACTGAAGCTTTCTTT. Protein product: CASSLWQNTEAFF.

This clonotype came up a few times. The chain carries TRBV28 and TRBJ1-5; D is perhaps TRBD1 (5 bases). The germline V gene has CDR1 MDHEN and CDR2 SYDVKM. V was cut by 4 bases and J by 15 bases, with 13 bases left in between. The CDR3 length is 11 residues. CDR3 sequence (DNA): TGTGCCAGCAGTTCCCAGGGTTTTGCGCATTTT. This encodes CASSSQGFAHF.